This is a list of T cell receptor beta chains from one sample in a study of OX40 agonist ivuxolimab in advanced cancers. The assay was immunoSEQ multiplex PCR, and TCRdb's table has in-frame clones only and misses some. The data contain about 15,000 clones, around 93% of them singletons. Here the sequenced sample was CD4+ or CD8+ T cells sorted from blood, taken in a trial of the OX40 agonist ivuxolimab. These receptors all come from an adult with an advanced solid tumor such as melanoma, head and neck, liver or kidney cancer. CDR3s include the opening cysteine and the closing phenylalanine or tryptophan. The D gene is left open where the match is weak. Not all rows give a size; the values are once, few, many and, for expanded clones, a class.

abundance: few; j_gene: TRBJ1-2; v_gene: TRBV7-9; d_gene: -; CDR3aa: CASSSLDLGYTF; CDR3nt: TGTGCCAGCAGCTCACTGGACCTTGGCTACACCTTC
abundance: -; j_gene: TRBJ2-1; v_gene: TRBV30; d_gene: -; CDR3aa: CAWSDKRLSDEQFF; CDR3nt: TGTGCCTGGAGTGATAAGCGGTTGAGCGATGAGCAGTTCTTC
abundance: few; j_gene: TRBJ2-1; v_gene: TRBV15; d_gene: TRBD2; CDR3aa: CATSRGGGEQFF; CDR3nt: TGTGCCACCAGCAGAGGGGGGGGTGAGCAGTTCTTC
abundance: medium-sized; j_gene: TRBJ2-1; v_gene: TRBV28; d_gene: -; CDR3aa: CASSRKVAIHNEQFF; CDR3nt: TGTGCCAGCAGCCGCAAGGTCGCCATACACAATGAGCAGTTCTTC
abundance: -; j_gene: TRBJ2-1; v_gene: TRBV19; d_gene: -; CDR3aa: CASSQGGSSNEQFF; CDR3nt: TGTGCCAGTAGTCAGGGGGGTTCTTCCAATGAGCAGTTCTTC
abundance: -; j_gene: TRBJ2-5; v_gene: TRBV5-1; d_gene: -; CDR3aa: CASSVPGPRGETQYF; CDR3nt: TGCGCCAGCAGCGTTCCCGGGCCGCGGGGTGAGACCCAGTACTTC
abundance: -; j_gene: TRBJ2-7; v_gene: TRBV27; d_gene: TRBD1; CDR3aa: CASSSGQGAHEQYF; CDR3nt: TGTGCCAGCAGTTCCGGACAGGGGGCTCACGAGCAGTACTTC
abundance: -; j_gene: TRBJ2-7; v_gene: TRBV6-5; d_gene: TRBD1; CDR3aa: CASSYRGLEQYF; CDR3nt: TGTGCCAGCAGTTACAGGGGGCTCGAGCAGTACTTC
abundance: -; j_gene: TRBJ1-1; v_gene: TRBV6-5; d_gene: -; CDR3aa: CASSPGGTEAFF; CDR3nt: TGTGCCAGCAGCCCCGGGGGCACTGAAGCTTTCTTT
abundance: -; j_gene: TRBJ1-2; v_gene: TRBV6-5; d_gene: TRBD1; CDR3aa: CASIGQGAYGYTF; CDR3nt: TGTGCCAGCATAGGACAGGGCGCCTATGGCTACACCTTC
abundance: once; j_gene: TRBJ2-5; v_gene: TRBV11-2; d_gene: TRBD1; CDR3aa: CASSLDRGLETQYF; CDR3nt: TGTGCCAGCAGCCTAGACAGGGGGTTAGAGACCCAGTACTTC
abundance: -; j_gene: TRBJ1-5; v_gene: TRBV30; d_gene: -; CDR3aa: CAWNTGNQPQHF; CDR3nt: TGTGCCTGGAATACAGGCAATCAGCCCCAGCATTTT
abundance: -; j_gene: TRBJ2-1; v_gene: TRBV27; d_gene: TRBD2; CDR3aa: CASSFPKLPSGRDEQFF; CDR3nt: TGTGCCAGCAGTTTCCCCAAGTTACCTAGCGGGAGAGATGAGCAGTTCTTC
abundance: -; j_gene: TRBJ2-3; v_gene: TRBV19; d_gene: -; CDR3aa: CASSWGSTDTQYF; CDR3nt: TGTGCCAGTAGTTGGGGCAGCACAGATACGCAGTATTTT
abundance: -; j_gene: TRBJ2-1; v_gene: TRBV5-6; d_gene: -; CDR3aa: CASSWASSRNEQFF; CDR3nt: TGTGCCAGCAGCTGGGCCAGCTCCCGCAATGAGCAGTTCTTC
abundance: -; j_gene: TRBJ2-1; v_gene: TRBV27; d_gene: TRBD2; CDR3aa: CASSLDGTSDEQFF; CDR3nt: TGTGCCAGCAGTTTAGATGGGACTAGTGATGAGCAGTTCTTC
abundance: -; j_gene: TRBJ1-1; v_gene: TRBV4-1; d_gene: -; CDR3aa: CASSQGKGLNTEAFF; CDR3nt: TGCGCCAGCAGCCAAGGAAAGGGACTGAACACTGAAGCTTTCTTT
abundance: -; j_gene: TRBJ1-2; v_gene: TRBV29-1; d_gene: -; CDR3aa: CSVDDNYGYTF; CDR3nt: TGCAGCGTTGATGATAACTATGGCTACACCTTC
abundance: few; j_gene: TRBJ1-1; v_gene: TRBV5-5; d_gene: -; CDR3aa: CASNGVNTEAFF; CDR3nt: TGTGCCAGCAACGGAGTGAACACTGAAGCTTTCTTT
abundance: -; j_gene: TRBJ1-2; v_gene: TRBV5-4; d_gene: -; CDR3aa: CASSLDRDGYTF; CDR3nt: TGTGCCAGCAGCTTGGATAGGGATGGCTACACCTTC
abundance: -; j_gene: TRBJ1-1; v_gene: TRBV6-1; d_gene: -; CDR3aa: CASRDSPHTEAFF; CDR3nt: TGTGCCAGCAGGGACAGCCCCCACACTGAAGCTTTCTTT
abundance: -; j_gene: TRBJ2-7; v_gene: TRBV11-2; d_gene: -; CDR3aa: CASSLVPTYEQYF; CDR3nt: TGTGCCAGCAGCTTAGTTCCCACCTACGAGCAGTACTTC
abundance: -; j_gene: TRBJ2-7; v_gene: TRBV7-2; d_gene: TRBD1; CDR3aa: CASSLGQGRGEQYF; CDR3nt: TGTGCCAGCAGCCTGGGACAGGGTAGAGGCGAGCAGTACTTC
abundance: -; j_gene: TRBJ2-1; v_gene: TRBV7-6; d_gene: TRBD2; CDR3aa: CASSPWVSGVTREQFF; CDR3nt: TGTGCCAGCAGCCCGTGGGTTAGCGGGGTTACACGTGAGCAGTTCTTC
abundance: -; j_gene: TRBJ2-7; v_gene: TRBV29-1; d_gene: -; CDR3aa: CSVDKGSYEQYF; CDR3nt: TGCAGCGTTGATAAAGGGTCCTACGAGCAGTACTTC
abundance: -; j_gene: TRBJ2-1; v_gene: TRBV7-9; d_gene: -; CDR3aa: CASSLSPTEAFF; CDR3nt: TGTGCCAGCAGCCTCAGTCCGACTGAGGCGTTCTTC
abundance: -; j_gene: TRBJ2-7; v_gene: TRBV7-9; d_gene: -; CDR3aa: CASSLGLGYHEQYF; CDR3nt: TGTGCCAGCAGCTTAGGTTTGGGGTACCACGAGCAGTACTTC
abundance: -; j_gene: TRBJ2-7; v_gene: TRBV27; d_gene: -; CDR3aa: CASSLTGSYEQYF; CDR3nt: TGTGCCAGCAGTTTAACAGGATCCTACGAGCAGTACTTC
abundance: -; j_gene: TRBJ2-3; v_gene: TRBV2; d_gene: TRBD2; CDR3aa: CASSEASGIADTQYF; CDR3nt: TGTGCCAGCAGTGAAGCTAGCGGGATCGCAGATACGCAGTATTTT
abundance: -; j_gene: TRBJ1-2; v_gene: TRBV28; d_gene: TRBD1; CDR3aa: CASSLATGGWYGYTF; CDR3nt: TGTGCCAGCAGTTTAGCGACAGGGGGCTGGTATGGCTACACCTTC
abundance: -; j_gene: TRBJ1-1; v_gene: TRBV5-1; d_gene: TRBD1; CDR3aa: CASRQTGWGIGEAFF; CDR3nt: TGCGCCAGCAGACAGACAGGGTGGGGAATAGGTGAAGCTTTCTTT
abundance: -; j_gene: TRBJ2-1; v_gene: TRBV5-8; d_gene: TRBD1; CDR3aa: CASSFRDRVSNEQFF; CDR3nt: TGTGCCAGCAGCTTCCGGGACAGGGTCTCCAATGAGCAGTTCTTC
abundance: few; j_gene: TRBJ1-1; v_gene: TRBV10-2; d_gene: -; CDR3aa: CASSAGTEAFF; CDR3nt: TGCGCCAGCAGTGCTGGGACTGAAGCTTTCTTT
abundance: -; j_gene: TRBJ2-1; v_gene: TRBV27; d_gene: TRBD1; CDR3aa: CAISDRANEQFF; CDR3nt: TGTGCCATCTCGGACAGGGCCAATGAGCAGTTCTTC
abundance: -; j_gene: TRBJ2-1; v_gene: TRBV7-7; d_gene: -; CDR3aa: CASSPEPRGPFLFF; CDR3nt: TGTGCCAGCAGCCCGGAGCCCCGGGGACCGTTTCTATTCTTC
abundance: -; j_gene: TRBJ1-2; v_gene: TRBV4-1; d_gene: -; CDR3aa: CASSQEGQQYGYTF; CDR3nt: TGCGCCAGCAGCCAAGAAGGACAGCAGTATGGCTACACCTTC
abundance: once; j_gene: TRBJ2-7; v_gene: TRBV28; d_gene: TRBD1; CDR3aa: CASSPLDRAYEQYF; CDR3nt: TGTGCCAGCAGTCCTCTGGACAGGGCTTACGAGCAGTACTTC
abundance: -; j_gene: TRBJ1-1; v_gene: TRBV6-5; d_gene: TRBD1; CDR3aa: CASSYDRARAEAFF; CDR3nt: TGTGCCAGCAGTTACGACAGGGCGAGGGCTGAAGCTTTCTTT
abundance: -; j_gene: TRBJ2-7; v_gene: TRBV6-1; d_gene: -; CDR3aa: CARGPGGGNYEQYF; CDR3nt: TGTGCCAGGGGACCTGGAGGGGGCAACTACGAGCAGTACTTC
abundance: -; j_gene: TRBJ1-2; v_gene: TRBV7-9; d_gene: TRBD1; CDR3aa: CASSPPGQGGYGYTF; CDR3nt: TGTGCCAGCAGCCCCCCGGGGCAGGGGGGATATGGCTACACCTTC
abundance: -; j_gene: TRBJ2-7; v_gene: TRBV28; d_gene: -; CDR3aa: CASRGGGFRWEQYF; CDR3nt: TGTGCCAGCAGAGGGGGGGGGTTCCGTTGGGAGCAGTACTTC
abundance: -; j_gene: TRBJ2-1; v_gene: TRBV7-9; d_gene: -; CDR3aa: CASSLVVSGNEQFF; CDR3nt: TGTGCCAGCAGCTTAGTGGTTAGCGGCAATGAGCAGTTCTTC
abundance: -; j_gene: TRBJ2-5; v_gene: TRBV27; d_gene: TRBD2; CDR3aa: CASSYQAGEETQYF; CDR3nt: TGTGCCAGCAGTTACCAAGCGGGGGAAGAGACCCAGTACTTC
abundance: -; j_gene: TRBJ2-1; v_gene: TRBV11-3; d_gene: -; CDR3aa: CASSQRDNEQFF; CDR3nt: TGTGCCAGCAGCCAGAGAGACAATGAGCAGTTCTTC
abundance: -; j_gene: TRBJ1-2; v_gene: TRBV4-3; d_gene: -; CDR3aa: CASSQLFQGYGYTF; CDR3nt: TGCGCCAGCAGCCAACTCTTTCAGGGCTATGGCTACACCTTC
abundance: -; j_gene: TRBJ2-5; v_gene: TRBV7-9; d_gene: -; CDR3aa: CASSLVAQGMETQYF; CDR3nt: TGTGCCAGCAGCTTAGTCGCCCAGGGGATGGAGACCCAGTACTTC
abundance: once; j_gene: TRBJ2-1; v_gene: TRBV9; d_gene: TRBD2; CDR3aa: CASSVEERGGLNEQFF; CDR3nt: TGTGCCAGCAGCGTAGAGGAGCGGGGGGGCCTCAATGAGCAGTTCTTC
abundance: -; j_gene: TRBJ2-1; v_gene: TRBV28; d_gene: -; CDR3aa: CASSFLAVRDNEQFF; CDR3nt: TGTGCCAGCAGTTTCTTGGCGGTCAGGGATAATGAGCAGTTCTTC
abundance: once; j_gene: TRBJ1-3; v_gene: TRBV5-8; d_gene: TRBD1; CDR3aa: CASGYRGSSGNTIYF; CDR3nt: TGTGCCAGCGGATACAGGGGAAGCTCTGGAAACACCATATATTTT
abundance: -; j_gene: TRBJ1-5; v_gene: TRBV2; d_gene: TRBD1; CDR3aa: CASSAGTGVNQPQHF; CDR3nt: TGTGCCAGCAGTGCGGGGACAGGGGTTAATCAGCCCCAGCATTTT